One T cell receptor beta chain is described in this entry. The data derive from a study of blood T cell repertoires in COVID-19. Study details: Sites across the United States, Italy and Spain contributed samples from acute and convalescent COVID-19. PBMCs, B-cell-depleted T cells, or T cells were the source of the cDNA or gDNA that made up the material.

Authors' analysis steps: Amplified reference gene primers provided the basis for estimating nucleated cell counts. Sequenced by immunoSEQ multiplex PCR; TCRdb stores in-frame clones only, minus some. V, J and clone size are those of that table, while D and trimming were read from the DNA. The sample records fewer than 200,000 clones, under 85% being singletons. V was pared by 1 base and J by 7 bases, with 8 bases of the junction left unmatched. The CDR3 length is 15 residues. CDR1 and CDR2 from the germline V gene are SGDLS and YYNGEE. This sequence originates from a man in his fifties or sixties who had recovered from COVID-19. Sequencing was carried out using peripheral blood. The V gene is TRBV9, the J gene TRBJ1-2; 9 positions agree with TRBD1. CDR3 amino acids: CASSVTTGGVGGYTF. The CDR3 DNA is TGTGCCAGCAGCGTAACAACAGGGGGCGTTGGTGGCTACACCTTC. Filled out from reference TRBV9 and TRBJ1-2, the complete variable domain reads DSGVTQTPKHLITATGQRVTLRCSPRSGDLSVYWYQQSLDQGLQFLIQYYNGEERAKGNILERFSAQQFPDLHSELNLSSLELGDSALYFCASSVTTGGVGGYTFGSGTRLTVV.